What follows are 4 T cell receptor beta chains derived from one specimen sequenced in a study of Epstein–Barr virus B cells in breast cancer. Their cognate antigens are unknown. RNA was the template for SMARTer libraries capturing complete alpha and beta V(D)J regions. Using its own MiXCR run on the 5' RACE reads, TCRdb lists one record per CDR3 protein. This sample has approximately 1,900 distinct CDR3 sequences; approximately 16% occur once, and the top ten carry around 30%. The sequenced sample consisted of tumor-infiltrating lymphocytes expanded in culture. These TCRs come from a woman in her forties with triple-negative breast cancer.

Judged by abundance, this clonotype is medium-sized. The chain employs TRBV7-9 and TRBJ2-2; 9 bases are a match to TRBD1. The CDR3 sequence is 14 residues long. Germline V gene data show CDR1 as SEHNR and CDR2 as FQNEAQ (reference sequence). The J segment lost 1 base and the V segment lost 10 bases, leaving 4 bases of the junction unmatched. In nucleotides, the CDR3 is TGTGCCACCACAGGGGGCGGGAACACCGGGGAGCTGTTTTTT. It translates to CATTGGGNTGELFF.

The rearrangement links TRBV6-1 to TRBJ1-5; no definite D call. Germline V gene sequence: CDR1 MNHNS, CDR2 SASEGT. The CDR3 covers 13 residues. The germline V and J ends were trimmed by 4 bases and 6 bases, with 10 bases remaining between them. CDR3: CASSGEVAQPQHF. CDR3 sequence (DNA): TGTGCCAGCAGTGGTGAAGTGGCTCAGCCCCAGCATTTT.

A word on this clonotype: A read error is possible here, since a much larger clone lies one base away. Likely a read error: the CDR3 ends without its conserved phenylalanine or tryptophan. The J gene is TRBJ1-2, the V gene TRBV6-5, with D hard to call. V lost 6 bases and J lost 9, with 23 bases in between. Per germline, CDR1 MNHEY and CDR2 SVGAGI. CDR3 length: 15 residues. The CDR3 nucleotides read TGTGCCAGCAGCCCCTCTGGGAGCACCCTTCGTCGCTACACCGTC. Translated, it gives CASSPSGSTLRRYTV.

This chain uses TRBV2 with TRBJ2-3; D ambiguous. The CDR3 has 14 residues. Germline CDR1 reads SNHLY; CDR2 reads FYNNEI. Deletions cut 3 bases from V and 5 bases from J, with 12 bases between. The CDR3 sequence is CASSDGLVRDTQYF. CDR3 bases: TGTGCCAGCAGTGATGGCCTAGTGAGAGATACGCAGTATTTT.